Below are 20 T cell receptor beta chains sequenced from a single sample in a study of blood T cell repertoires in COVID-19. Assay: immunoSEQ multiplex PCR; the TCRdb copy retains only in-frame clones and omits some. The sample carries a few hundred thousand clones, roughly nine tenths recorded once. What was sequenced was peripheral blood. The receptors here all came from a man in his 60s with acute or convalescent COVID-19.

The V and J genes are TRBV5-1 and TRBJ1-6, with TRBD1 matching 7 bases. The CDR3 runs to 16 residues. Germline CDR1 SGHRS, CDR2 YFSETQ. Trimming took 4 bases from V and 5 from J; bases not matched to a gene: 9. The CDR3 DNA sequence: TGCGCCAGCAGCGACCCAGGAGGGGGCGATAATTCACCCCTCCACTTT. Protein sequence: CASSDPGGGDNSPLHF.

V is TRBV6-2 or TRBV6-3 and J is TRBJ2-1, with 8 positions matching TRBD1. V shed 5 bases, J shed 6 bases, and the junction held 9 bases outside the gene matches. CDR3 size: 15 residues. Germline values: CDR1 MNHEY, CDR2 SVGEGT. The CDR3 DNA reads TGTGCCAGCAGTCTCGGTGTACAGGGGGTCAATGAGCAGTTCTTC. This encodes CASSLGVQGVNEQFF.

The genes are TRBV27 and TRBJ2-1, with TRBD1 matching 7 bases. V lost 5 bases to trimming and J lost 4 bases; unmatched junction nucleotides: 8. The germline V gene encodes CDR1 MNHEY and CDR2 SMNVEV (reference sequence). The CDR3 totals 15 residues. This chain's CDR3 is CASSPAPGQYNEQFF. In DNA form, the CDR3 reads TGTGCCAGCAGTCCCGCCCCGGGACAGTACAATGAGCAGTTCTTC.

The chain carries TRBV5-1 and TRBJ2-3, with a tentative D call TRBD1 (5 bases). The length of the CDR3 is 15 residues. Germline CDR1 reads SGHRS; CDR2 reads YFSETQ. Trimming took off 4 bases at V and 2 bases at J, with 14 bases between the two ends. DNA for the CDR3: TGCGCCAGCAGCGGCCAGTCAGGGTTCACAGATACGCAGTATTTT. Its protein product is CASSGQSGFTDTQYF.

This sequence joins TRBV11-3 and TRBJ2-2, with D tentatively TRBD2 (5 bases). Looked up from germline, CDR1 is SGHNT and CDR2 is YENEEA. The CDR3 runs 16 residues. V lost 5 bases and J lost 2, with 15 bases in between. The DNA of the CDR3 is TGTGCCAGCAGCATACCCACTAGGGCTAACACCGGGGAGCTGTTTTTT. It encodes CASSIPTRANTGELFF.

The CDR3 here is CASSTGGTGTDTQYF. DNA for the CDR3: TGTGCCAGTTCTACCGGGGGGACTGGCACAGATACGCAGTATTTT. This chain links TRBV7-9 with TRBJ2-3; TRBD2 agrees at 7 bases. The CDR3 is made up of 15 amino acids. The junction had 10 bases not matched to a gene; V was cut back by 9 bases and J by 1 base. CDR1 is SEHNR and CDR2 is FQNEAQ in the germline V gene (reference sequence).

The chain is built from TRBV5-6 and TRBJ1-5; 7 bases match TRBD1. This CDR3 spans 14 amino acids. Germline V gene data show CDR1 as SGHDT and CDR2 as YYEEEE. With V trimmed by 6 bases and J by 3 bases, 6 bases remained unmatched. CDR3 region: CASTRQGYNQPQHF. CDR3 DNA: TGTGCCAGCACCCGACAGGGCTACAATCAGCCCCAGCATTTT.

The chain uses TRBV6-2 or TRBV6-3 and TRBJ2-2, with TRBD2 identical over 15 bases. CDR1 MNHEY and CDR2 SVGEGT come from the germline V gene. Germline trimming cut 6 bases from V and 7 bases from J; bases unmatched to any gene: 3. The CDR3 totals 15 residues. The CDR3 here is CASSPGLAGGGELFF. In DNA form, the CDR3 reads TGTGCCAGCAGCCCGGGACTAGCGGGAGGCGGGGAGCTGTTTTTT.

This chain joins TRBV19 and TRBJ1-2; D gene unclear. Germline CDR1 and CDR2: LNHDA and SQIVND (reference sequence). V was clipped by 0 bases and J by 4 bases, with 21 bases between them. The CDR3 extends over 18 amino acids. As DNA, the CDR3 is TGTGCCAGTAGTATAGATCTTTCAGGTTCTACATCGGTCTATGGCTACACCTTC. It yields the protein CASSIDLSGSTSVYGYTF.

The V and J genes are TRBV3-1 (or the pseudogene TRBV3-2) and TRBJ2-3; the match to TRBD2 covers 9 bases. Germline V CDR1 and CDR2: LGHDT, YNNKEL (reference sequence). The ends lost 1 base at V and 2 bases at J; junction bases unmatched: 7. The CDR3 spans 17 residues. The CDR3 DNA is TGTGCCAGCAGCCAAGTGGGTCTAGCGGGACCCACAGATACGCAGTATTTT. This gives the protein CASSQVGLAGPTDTQYF.

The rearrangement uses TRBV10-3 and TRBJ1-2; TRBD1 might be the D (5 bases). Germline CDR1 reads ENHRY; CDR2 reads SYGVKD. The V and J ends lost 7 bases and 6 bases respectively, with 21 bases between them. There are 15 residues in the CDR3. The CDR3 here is CAITPGFRGENGYTF. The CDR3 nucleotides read TGTGCCATCACCCCGGGTTTTCGGGGGGAGAATGGCTACACCTTC.

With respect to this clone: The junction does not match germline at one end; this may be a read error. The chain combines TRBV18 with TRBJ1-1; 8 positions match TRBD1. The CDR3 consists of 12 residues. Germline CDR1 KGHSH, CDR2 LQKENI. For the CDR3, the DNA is TGTGCCAGCTCACGGGGGACAGGAGAAGGTTTCTTT. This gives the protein CASSRGTGEGFF.

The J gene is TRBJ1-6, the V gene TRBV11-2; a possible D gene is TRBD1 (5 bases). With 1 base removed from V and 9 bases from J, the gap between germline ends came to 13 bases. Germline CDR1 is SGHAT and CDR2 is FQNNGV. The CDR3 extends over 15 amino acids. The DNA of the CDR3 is TGTGCCAGCAGCTTAGTGCGGGGGGTGGGTTCACCCCTCCACTTT. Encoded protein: CASSLVRGVGSPLHF.

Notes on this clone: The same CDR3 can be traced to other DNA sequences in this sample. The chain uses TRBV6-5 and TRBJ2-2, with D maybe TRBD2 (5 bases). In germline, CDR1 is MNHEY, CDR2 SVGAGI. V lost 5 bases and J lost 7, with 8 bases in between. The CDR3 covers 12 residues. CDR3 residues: CASSHRGGELFF. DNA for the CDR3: TGTGCCAGCAGTCACCGGGGCGGGGAGCTGTTTTTT.

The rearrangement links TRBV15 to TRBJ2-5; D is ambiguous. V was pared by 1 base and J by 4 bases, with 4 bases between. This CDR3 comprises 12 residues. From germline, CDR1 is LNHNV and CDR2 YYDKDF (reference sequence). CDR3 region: CATSRVRETQYF. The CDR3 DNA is TGTGCCACCAGCAGAGTTAGAGAGACCCAGTACTTC.

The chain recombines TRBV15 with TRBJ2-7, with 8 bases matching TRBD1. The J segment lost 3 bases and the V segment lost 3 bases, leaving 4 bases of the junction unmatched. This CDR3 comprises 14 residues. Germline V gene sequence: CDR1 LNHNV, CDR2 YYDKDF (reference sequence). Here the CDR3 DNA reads TGTGCCACCAGCAGGATCGGGACAGGCTACGAGCAGTACTTC. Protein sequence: CATSRIGTGYEQYF.

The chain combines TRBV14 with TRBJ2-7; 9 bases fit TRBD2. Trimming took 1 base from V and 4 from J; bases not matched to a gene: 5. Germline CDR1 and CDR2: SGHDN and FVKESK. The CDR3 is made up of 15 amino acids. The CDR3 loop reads CASSQGSGRGYEQYF. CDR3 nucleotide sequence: TGTGCCAGCAGCCAAGGTAGCGGGAGAGGGTACGAGCAGTACTTC.

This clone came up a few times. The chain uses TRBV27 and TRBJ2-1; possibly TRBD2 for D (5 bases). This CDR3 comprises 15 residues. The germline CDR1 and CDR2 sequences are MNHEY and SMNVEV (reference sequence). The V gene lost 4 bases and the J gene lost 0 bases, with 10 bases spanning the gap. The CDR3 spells CASSSDYSSYNEQFF. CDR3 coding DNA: TGTGCCAGCAGTTCCGACTATAGCTCCTACAATGAGCAGTTCTTC.

DNA for the CDR3: TGTGCCAGCAGGTCAGACCGAACAGAGAACACTGAAGCTTTCTTT. This translates into CASRSDRTENTEAFF. V and J are TRBV6-5 and TRBJ1-1; D call uncertain. Trimming removed 6 bases from V and 1 base from J, with 15 bases in between. Looked up from germline, CDR1 is MNHEY and CDR2 is SVGAGI. The CDR3 totals 15 residues.

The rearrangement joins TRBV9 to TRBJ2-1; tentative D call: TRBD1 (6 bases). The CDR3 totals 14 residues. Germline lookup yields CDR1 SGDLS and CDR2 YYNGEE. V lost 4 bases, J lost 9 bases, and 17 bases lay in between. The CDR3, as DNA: TGTGCCAGCAGCTTAACGTACAGGGTCTCTGAGCAGTTCTTC. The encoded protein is CASSLTYRVSEQFF.